This T cell receptor beta chain originates from a study of cytomegalovirus exposure and HLA in healthy donors. Sampled while nominally healthy, donors likely had unrecorded immune exposures. The PCR ran on 60 Vbeta and 13 Jbeta primers. Clones were read by immunoSEQ multiplex PCR, and TCRdb kept only the in-frame ones, dropping some. In the table there are over 120,000 clones, approximately 78% of which are singletons. The sample was PBMCs. The clonotype originates from a female donor in good health and CMV-seronegative.

The chain's CDR3 is CSVVGTGGYEQYF. The CDR3 region has the DNA TGCAGCGTTGTGGGGACAGGGGGCTACGAGCAGTACTTC. The chain carries TRBV29-1 and TRBJ2-7; 11 bases line up with TRBD1. The CDR3 totals 13 residues. The junction had 2 bases not matched to a gene; V was cut back by 4 bases and J by 3 bases. Germline assignment: CDR1 SQVTM and CDR2 ANQGSEA.